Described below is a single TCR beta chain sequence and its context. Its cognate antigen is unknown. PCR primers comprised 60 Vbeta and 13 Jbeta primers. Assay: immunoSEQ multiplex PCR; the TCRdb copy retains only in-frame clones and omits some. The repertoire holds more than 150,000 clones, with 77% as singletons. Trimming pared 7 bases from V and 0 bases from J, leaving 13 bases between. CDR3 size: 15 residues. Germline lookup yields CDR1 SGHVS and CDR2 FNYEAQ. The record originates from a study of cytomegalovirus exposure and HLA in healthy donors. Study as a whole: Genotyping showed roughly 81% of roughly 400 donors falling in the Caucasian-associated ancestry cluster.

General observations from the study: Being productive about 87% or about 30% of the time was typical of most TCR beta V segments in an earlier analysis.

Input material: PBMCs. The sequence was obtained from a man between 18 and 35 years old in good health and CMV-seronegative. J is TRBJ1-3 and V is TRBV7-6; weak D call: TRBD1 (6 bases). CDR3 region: CASKGGTLSGNTIYF. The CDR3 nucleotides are TGTGCCAGCAAGGGGGGGACACTCTCTGGAAACACCATATATTTT.